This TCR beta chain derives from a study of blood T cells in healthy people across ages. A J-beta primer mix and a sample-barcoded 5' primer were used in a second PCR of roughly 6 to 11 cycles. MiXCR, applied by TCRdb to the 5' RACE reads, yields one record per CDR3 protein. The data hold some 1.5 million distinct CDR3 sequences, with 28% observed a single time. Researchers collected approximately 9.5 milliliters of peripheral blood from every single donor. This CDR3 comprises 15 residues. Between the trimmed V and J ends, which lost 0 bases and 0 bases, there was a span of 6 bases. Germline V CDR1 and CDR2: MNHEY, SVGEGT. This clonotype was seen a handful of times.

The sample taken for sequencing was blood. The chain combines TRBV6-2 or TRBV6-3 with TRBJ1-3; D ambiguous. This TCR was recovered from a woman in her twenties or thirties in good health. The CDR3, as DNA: TGTGCCAGCAGTTACTCGACCATCTCTGGAAACACCATATATTTT. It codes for CASSYSTISGNTIYF.